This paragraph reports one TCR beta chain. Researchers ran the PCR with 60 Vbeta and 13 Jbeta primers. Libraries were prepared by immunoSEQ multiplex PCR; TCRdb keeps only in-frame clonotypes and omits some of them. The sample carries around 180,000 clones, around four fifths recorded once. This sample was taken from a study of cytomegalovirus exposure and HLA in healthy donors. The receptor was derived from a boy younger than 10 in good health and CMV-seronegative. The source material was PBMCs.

The CDR3 coding sequence is TGTGCCAGCCCTAAGGCAGGACAGGGTGTTAACGGGGAGCTGTTTTTT. It codes for CASPKAGQGVNGELFF. The rearrangement links TRBV19 to TRBJ2-2, with TRBD1 matching over 8 bases. Unmatched junction bases numbered 16, after V lost 9 bases and J lost 7 bases. CDR1 is LNHDA, CDR2 SQIVND, per germline (reference sequence). CDR3 length: 16 amino acids.